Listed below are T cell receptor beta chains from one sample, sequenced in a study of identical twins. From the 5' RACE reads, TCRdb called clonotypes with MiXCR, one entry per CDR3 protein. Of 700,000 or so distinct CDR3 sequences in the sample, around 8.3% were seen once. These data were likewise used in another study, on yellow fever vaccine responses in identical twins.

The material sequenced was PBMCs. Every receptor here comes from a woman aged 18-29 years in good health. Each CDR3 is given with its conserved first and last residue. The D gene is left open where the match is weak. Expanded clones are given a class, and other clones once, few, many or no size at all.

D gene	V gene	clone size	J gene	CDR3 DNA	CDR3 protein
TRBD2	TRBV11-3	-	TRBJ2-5	TGTGCCAGCAGCTCTCCTAGCGGGGGAGACCAAGAGACCCAGTACTTC	CASSSPSGGDQETQYF
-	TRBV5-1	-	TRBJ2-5	TGCGCCAGCAGCCCCGGGTTGGGACCCAGAATGGAGACCCAGTACTTC	CASSPGLGPRMETQYF
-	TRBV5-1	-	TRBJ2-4	TGCGCCAGCAGCTTTGGACAGGGTTTGGGCGGGGGAAACATTCAGTACTTC	CASSFGQGLGGGNIQYF
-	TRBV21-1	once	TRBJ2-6	TGTGCCAGCAGCCCCCGTTTGTGGGACAGGGGAGACTCTGGGGCCAACGTCCTGACTTTC	CASSPRLWDRGDSGANVLTF
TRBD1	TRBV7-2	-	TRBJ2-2	TGTGCCAGCAGCCTCCTTAGACAGGGTTTCACCGGGGAGCTGTTTTTT	CASSLLRQGFTGELFF
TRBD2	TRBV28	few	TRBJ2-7	TGTGCCAGCAGTTCCTCTGGACTAGTTGGGAGCTACGAGCAGTACTTC	CASSSSGLVGSYEQYF
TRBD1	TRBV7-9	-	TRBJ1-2	TGTGCCAGCAGCGATGACAGGGACTATGGCTACACCTTC	CASSDDRDYGYTF
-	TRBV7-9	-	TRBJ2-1	TGTGCCAGCAGCTTGGGGGGTGTCAGGACATTTCACAATGAGCAGTTCTTC	CASSLGGVRTFHNEQFF
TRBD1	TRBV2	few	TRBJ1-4	TGTGCCAGCAGTGAAGCGCTTCGGGACAGGGCTGAAAAACTGTTTTTT	CASSEALRDRAEKLFF
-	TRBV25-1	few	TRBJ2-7	TGTGCCAGCAGTGAATATCGAACAGGGTGGGAGCAGTACTTC	CASSEYRTGWEQYF
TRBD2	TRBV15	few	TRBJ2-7	TGTGCCACCAGCAGAGTGGGGGGGTCCTCCTACGAGCAGTACTTC	CATSRVGGSSYEQYF
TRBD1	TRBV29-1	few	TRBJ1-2	TGCAGCGCGGACGGACAGGGAAAAAAAAATGGCTACACCTTC	CSADGQGKKNGYTF
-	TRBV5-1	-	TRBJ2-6	TGCGCCAGCAGCGCCCCCGACGGTACCTCTGGGGCCAACGTCCTGACTTTC	CASSAPDGTSGANVLTF
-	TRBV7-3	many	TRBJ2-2	TGTGCCAGCGGCGCTAGCTCCGGGGAGCTGTTTTTT	CASGASSGELFF